The present TCR beta chain was sequenced within a study of blood T cell repertoires in COVID-19. In the study overall: Researchers got acute and convalescent COVID-19 samples from the United States, Italy and Spain. T cells, B-cell-depleted T cells, or PBMCs provided the cDNA or gDNA that served as material.

The germline V gene has CDR1 MDHEN and CDR2 SYDVKM. V was clipped by 6 bases and J by 4 bases, with 23 bases between them. CDR3 length equals 17 residues. As handled by the study authors: Amplification of reference gene primers was used by the study to estimate nucleated cell counts. Repertoires were generated with immunoSEQ multiplex PCR, while TCRdb's copy carries only in-frame clones and drops some. Clone size and V and J calls were adopted from that table, with D and trimming inferred from the DNA. The sample has about 34,000 clones; roughly 78% are singletons. The sample consisted of peripheral blood. The rearrangement joins TRBV28 to TRBJ2-3; possible D gene TRBD1, 6 bases. This receptor was identified in a woman aged 70 to 79 with acute or convalescent COVID-19. DNA for the CDR3: TGTGCCAGCAGCCCCCTTAGGACAGTACTCGACGCAGATACGCAGTATTTT. It codes for CASSPLRTVLDADTQYF.